The subject of this entry is one TCR beta chain. Its target is not known. The CDR3 runs 17 residues. The V and J ends lost 0 bases and 9 bases, in that order; junction bases with no gene match: 17. CDR1 is SGHKS, CDR2 YYEKEE, per germline (reference sequence). The sample comes from a study of cytomegalovirus exposure and HLA in healthy donors. On the study more broadly: Earlier sequencing of 150 million to 200 million T cells yielded roughly 100 million unique TCR beta sequences. Notes on the study in general: The authors later linked a missense DCLRE1C variant to TCR beta V- and J-gene trimming. Across donors, sequencing depth was assumed by presence/absence analyses to be roughly uniform. Both high specificity and high sensitivity reportedly marked the classifier's diagnosis of cytomegalovirus status.

A multiplex PCR was run with 60 Vbeta primers and 13 Jbeta primers. Libraries were prepared by immunoSEQ multiplex PCR; TCRdb keeps only in-frame clonotypes and omits some of them. The profile shows tens of thousands of clones, 77% of them singletons. The chain couples TRBV5-5 to TRBJ2-5; 7 nucleotides agree with TRBD2. The sequenced sample consisted of PBMCs. The receptor comes from a man aged 45-65 years in good health and CMV-seropositive. CDR3 coding DNA: TGTGCCAGCAGCTTGGTGGGCGGCAGCCAGGCTGCGGGGGCCCAGTACTTC. It encodes CASSLVGGSQAAGAQYF.